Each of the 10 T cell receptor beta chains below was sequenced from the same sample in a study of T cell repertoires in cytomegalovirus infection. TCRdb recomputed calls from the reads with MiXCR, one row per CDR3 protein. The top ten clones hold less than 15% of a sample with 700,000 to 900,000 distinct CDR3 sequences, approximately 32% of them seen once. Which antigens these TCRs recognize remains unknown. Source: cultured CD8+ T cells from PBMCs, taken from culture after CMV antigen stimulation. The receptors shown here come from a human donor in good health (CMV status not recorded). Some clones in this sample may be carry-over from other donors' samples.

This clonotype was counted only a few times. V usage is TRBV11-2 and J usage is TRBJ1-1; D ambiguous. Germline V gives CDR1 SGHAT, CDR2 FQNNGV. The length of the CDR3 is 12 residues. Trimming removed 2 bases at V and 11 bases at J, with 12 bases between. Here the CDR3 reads CASSLIGRDAFF. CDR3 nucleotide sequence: TGTGCCAGCAGCTTAATTGGTAGGGATGCTTTCTTT.

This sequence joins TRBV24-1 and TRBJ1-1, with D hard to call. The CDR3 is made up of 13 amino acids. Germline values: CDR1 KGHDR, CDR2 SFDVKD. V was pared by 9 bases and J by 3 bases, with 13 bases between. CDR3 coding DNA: TGTGCCACCTGTTGGGCCGGGGACACTGAAGCTTTCTTT. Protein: CATCWAGDTEAFF.

The CDR3 here is CASDNSGGTGVYNEQFF. CDR3 nucleotides: TGTGCCAGTGACAATTCAGGCGGGACAGGGGTCTACAATGAGCAGTTCTTC. The chain carries TRBV19 and TRBJ2-1, with TRBD1 matching over 10 bases. The CDR3 totals 17 residues. The germline V gene encodes CDR1 LNHDA and CDR2 SQIVND (reference sequence). After removal of 8 bases from V and 3 bases from J, the junction contained 13 bases not matched to a gene.

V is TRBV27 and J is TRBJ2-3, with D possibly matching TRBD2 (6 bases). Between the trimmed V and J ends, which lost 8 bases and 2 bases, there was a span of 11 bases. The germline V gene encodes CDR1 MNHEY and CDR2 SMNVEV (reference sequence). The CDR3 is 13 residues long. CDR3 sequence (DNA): TGTGCCAGCCGGGACTCCAACACAGATACGCAGTATTTT. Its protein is CASRDSNTDTQYF.

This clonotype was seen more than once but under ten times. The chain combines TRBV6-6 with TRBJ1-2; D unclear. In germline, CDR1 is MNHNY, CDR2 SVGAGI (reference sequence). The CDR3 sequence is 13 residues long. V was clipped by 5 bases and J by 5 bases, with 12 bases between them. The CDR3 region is CASSIYVGYGYTF. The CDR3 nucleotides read TGTGCCAGCAGTATTTACGTAGGTTATGGCTACACCTTC.

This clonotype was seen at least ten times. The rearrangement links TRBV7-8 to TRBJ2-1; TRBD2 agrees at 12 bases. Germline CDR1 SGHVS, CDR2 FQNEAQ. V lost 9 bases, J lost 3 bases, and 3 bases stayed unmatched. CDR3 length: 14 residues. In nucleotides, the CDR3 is TGTGCCAGTTTACTAGCGGGGGGCTACAATGAGCAGTTCTTC. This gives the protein CASLLAGGYNEQFF.

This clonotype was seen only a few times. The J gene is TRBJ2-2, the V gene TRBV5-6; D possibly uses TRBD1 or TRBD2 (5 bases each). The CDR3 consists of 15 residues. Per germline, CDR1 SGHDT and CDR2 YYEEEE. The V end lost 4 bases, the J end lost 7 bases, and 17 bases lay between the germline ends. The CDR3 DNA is TGTGCCAGCAGCACCGGGACGCCCGTTGACGGGGAGCTGTTTTTT. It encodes CASSTGTPVDGELFF.

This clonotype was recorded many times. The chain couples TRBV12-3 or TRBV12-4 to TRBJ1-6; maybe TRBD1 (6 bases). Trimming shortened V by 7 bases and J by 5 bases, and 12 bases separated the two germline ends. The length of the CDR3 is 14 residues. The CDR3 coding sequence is TGTGCCAGCATTCCGGGGGCCGATAATTCACCCCTCCACTTT. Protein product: CASIPGADNSPLHF.

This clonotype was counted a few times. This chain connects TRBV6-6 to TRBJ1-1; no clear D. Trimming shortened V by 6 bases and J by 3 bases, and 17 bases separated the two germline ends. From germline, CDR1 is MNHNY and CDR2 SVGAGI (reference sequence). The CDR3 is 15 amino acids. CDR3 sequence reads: CASRMDDLEYTEAFF. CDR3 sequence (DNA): TGTGCCAGCAGAATGGACGATCTCGAGTACACTGAAGCTTTCTTT.

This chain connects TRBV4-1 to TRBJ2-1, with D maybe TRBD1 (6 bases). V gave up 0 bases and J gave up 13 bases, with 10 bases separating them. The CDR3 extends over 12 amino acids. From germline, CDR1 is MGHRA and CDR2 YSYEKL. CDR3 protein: CASSQDLGHQFF. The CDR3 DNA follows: TGCGCCAGCAGCCAAGATTTGGGACATCAGTTCTTC.